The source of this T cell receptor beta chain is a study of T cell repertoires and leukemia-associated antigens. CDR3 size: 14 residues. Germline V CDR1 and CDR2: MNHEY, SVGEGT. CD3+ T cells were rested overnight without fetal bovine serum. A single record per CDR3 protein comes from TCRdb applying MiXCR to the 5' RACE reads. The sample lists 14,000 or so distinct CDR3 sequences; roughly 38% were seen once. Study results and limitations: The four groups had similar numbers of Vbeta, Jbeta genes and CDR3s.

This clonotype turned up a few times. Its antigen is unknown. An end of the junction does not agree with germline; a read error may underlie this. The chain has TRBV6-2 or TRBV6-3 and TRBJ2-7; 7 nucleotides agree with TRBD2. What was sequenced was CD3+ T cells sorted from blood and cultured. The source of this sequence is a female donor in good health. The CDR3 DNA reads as TGTGCTAGCAGTTACTCCGGGGGAGGGTACGAGCAGTACTTC. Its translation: CASSYSGGGYEQYF.